Each of the 3 T cell receptor beta chains below was sequenced from the same sample in a study of human T cells and chemical hapten exposure. Time point defined: patch test 2, 6 weeks after DPC sensitization. The treatment here: therapeutic diphenylcyclopropenone sensitization with weekly scalp DPC. TCRdb recomputed calls from the RACE reads with MiXCR, one row per CDR3 protein. The sample consists of hundreds of thousands of distinct CDR3 sequences, around 6% of them appearing once. Sequenced material: whole blood, taken in connection with sensitization to the hapten diphenylcyclopropenone (DPC). Receptors originate from a woman in her late teens or twenties with alopecia areata. Some clones in this sample may be carry-over from other donors' samples.

This clonotype was detected many times. Relative to the germline gene, one junction end is altered; a read error may explain this. J is TRBJ1-1 and V is TRBV29-1, with D uncertain. Germline CDR1 and CDR2: SQVTM and ANQGSEA. The CDR3 length is 14 residues. The CDR3 DNA sequence: TGCAGCGTGGAAGGTGGGAGCGCCAACACTGAAGCTTTCTTT. The encoded protein is CSVEGGSANTEAFF.

There are a few counts of this clonotype. This rearrangement joins TRBV2 to TRBJ1-5; TRBD1 aligns across 7 bases. The CDR3 length is 14 residues. After removal of 4 bases from V and 0 bases from J, the junction contained 0 bases not matched to a gene. Germline-derived CDR1 and CDR2 are SNHLY and FYNNEI. The CDR3 coding sequence is TGTGCCAGCAGTGGGGACAGTAGCAATCAGCCCCAGCATTTT. Protein: CASSGDSSNQPQHF.

The chain carries TRBV27 and TRBJ2-1, with 8 bases aligning to TRBD1. Germline V CDR1 and CDR2: MNHEY, SMNVEV (reference sequence). Germline trimming cut 3 bases from V and 0 bases from J; bases unmatched to any gene: 1. This CDR3 is built from 15 residues. The CDR3 DNA reads TGTGCCAGCAGTTTCGGGACAGGCTCCTACAATGAGCAGTTCTTC. Translated: CASSFGTGSYNEQFF.